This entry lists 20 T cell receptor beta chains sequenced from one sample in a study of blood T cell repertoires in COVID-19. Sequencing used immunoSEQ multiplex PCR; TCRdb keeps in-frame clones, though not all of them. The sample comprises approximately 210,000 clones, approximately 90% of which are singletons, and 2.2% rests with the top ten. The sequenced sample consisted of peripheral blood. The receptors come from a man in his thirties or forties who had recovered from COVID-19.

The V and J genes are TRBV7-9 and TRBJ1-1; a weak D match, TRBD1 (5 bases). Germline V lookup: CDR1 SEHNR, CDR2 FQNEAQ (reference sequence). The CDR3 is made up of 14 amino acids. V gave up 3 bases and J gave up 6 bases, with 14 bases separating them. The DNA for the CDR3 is TGTGCCAGCAGCTTTCGGGGGGGTTTCCCTGAAGCTTTCTTT. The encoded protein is CASSFRGGFPEAFF.

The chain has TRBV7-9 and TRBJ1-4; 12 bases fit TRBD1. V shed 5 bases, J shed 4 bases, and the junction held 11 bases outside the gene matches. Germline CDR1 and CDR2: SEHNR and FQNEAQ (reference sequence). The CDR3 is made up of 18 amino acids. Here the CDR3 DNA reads TGTGCCAGCAGCCCACGCGGGACAGGGGGCGCGGGTAATGAAAAACTGTTTTTT. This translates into CASSPRGTGGAGNEKLFF.

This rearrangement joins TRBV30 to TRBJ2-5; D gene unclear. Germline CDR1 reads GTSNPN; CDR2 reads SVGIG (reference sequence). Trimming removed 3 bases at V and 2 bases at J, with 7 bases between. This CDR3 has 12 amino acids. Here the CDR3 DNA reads TGTGCCTGGAGCTCCGGTCAAGAGACCCAGTACTTC. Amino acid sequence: CAWSSGQETQYF.

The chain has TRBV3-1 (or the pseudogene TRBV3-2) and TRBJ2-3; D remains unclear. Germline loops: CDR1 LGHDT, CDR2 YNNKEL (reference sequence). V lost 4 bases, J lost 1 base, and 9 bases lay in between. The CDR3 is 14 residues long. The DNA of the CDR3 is TGTGCCAGCAGCCCACGTGGCCGCACAGATACGCAGTATTTT. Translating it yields CASSPRGRTDTQYF.

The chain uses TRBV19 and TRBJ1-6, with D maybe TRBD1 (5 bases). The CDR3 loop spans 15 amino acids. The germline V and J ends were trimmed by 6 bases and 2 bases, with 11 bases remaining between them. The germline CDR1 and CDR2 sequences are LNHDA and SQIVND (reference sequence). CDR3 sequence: CASSVEGAYNSPLHF. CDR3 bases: TGTGCCAGTAGCGTGGAAGGGGCCTATAATTCACCCCTCCACTTT.

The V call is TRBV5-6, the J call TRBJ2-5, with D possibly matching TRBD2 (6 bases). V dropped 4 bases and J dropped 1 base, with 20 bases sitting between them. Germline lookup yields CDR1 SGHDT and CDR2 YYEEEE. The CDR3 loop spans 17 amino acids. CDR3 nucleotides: TGTGCCAGCAGCCCCGGAGGGGAATCGGGGACCCAAGAGACCCAGTACTTC. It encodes CASSPGGESGTQETQYF.

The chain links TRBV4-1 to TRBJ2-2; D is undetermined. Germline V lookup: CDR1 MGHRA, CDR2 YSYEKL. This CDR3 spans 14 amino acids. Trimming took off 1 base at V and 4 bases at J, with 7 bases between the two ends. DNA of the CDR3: TGCGCCAGCAGCCAAGCACTACTCACCGGGGAGCTGTTTTTT. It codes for CASSQALLTGELFF.

CDR3 bases: TGTGCCTGGAGTTTGGGGGGAACGAGCTCCTACGAGCAGTACTTC. Protein sequence: CAWSLGGTSSYEQYF. The chain links TRBV30 to TRBJ2-7, with D tentatively TRBD2 (6 bases). Trimming shortened V by 2 bases and J by 0 bases, and 14 bases separated the two germline ends. Per germline, CDR1 GTSNPN and CDR2 SVGIG (reference sequence). The CDR3 contains 15 residues.

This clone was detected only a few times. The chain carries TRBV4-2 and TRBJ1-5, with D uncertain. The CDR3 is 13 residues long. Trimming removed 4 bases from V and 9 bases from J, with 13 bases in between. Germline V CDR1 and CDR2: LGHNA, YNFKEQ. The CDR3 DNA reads TGTGCCAGCAGCCCCCCAGGATTATCGCCCCAGCATTTT. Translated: CASSPPGLSPQHF.

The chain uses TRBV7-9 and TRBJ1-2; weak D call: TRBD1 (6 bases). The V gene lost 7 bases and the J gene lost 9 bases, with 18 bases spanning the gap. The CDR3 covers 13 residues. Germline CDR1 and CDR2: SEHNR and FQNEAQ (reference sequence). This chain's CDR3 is CASTTTGTMSYTF. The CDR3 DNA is TGTGCCAGCACCACCACAGGGACAATGAGCTACACCTTC.

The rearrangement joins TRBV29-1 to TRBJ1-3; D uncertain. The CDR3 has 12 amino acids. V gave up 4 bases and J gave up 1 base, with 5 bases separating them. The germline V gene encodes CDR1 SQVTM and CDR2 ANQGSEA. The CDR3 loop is CSVALSGNTIYF. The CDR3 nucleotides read TGCAGCGTTGCTCTGTCTGGAAACACCATATATTTT.

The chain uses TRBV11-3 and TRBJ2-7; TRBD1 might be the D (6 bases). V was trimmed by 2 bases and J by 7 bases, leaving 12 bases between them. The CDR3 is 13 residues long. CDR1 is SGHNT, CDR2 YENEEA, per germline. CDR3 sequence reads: CASSLNRGGEQYF. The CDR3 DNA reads TGTGCCAGCAGCTTAAATCGAGGGGGAGAGCAGTACTTC.

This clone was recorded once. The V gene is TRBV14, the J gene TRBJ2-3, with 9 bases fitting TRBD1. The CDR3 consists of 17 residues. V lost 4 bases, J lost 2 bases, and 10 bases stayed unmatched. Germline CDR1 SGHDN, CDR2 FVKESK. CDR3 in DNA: TGTGCCAGCAGCCCTCTTCGTACAGGGGGCCTCACAGATACGCAGTATTTT. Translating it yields CASSPLRTGGLTDTQYF.

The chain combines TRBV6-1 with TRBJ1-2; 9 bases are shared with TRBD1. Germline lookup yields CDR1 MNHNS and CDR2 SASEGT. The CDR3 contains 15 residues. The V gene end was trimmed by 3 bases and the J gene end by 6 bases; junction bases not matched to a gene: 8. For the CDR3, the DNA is TGTGCCAGCAGTGAGGTCTGGACAGGGGTGGATGGCTACACCTTC. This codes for CASSEVWTGVDGYTF.

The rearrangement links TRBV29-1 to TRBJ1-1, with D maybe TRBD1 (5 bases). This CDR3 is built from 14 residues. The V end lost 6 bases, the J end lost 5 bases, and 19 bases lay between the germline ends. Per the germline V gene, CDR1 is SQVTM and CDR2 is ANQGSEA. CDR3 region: CSVHLGAGPTEAFF. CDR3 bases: TGCAGCGTCCATCTAGGGGCAGGGCCGACTGAAGCTTTCTTT.

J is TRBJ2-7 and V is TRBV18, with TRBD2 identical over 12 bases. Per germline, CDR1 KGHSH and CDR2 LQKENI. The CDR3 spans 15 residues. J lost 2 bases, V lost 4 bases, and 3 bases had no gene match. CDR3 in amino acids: CASSHGLAGTYEQYF. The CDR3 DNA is TGTGCCAGCTCACACGGACTAGCGGGGACCTACGAGCAGTACTTC.

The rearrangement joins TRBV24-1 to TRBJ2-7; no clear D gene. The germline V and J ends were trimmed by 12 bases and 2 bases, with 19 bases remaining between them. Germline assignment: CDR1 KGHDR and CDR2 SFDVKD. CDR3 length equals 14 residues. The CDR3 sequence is CAAQAAQVPYEQYF. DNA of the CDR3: TGTGCCGCCCAAGCCGCGCAGGTACCCTACGAGCAGTACTTC.

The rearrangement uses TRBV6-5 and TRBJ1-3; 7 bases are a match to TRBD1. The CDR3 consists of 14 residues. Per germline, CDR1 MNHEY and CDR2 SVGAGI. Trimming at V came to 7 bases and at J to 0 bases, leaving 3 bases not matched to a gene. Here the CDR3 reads CASIEGASGNTIYF. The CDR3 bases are TGTGCCAGCATAGAGGGGGCCTCTGGAAACACCATATATTTT.

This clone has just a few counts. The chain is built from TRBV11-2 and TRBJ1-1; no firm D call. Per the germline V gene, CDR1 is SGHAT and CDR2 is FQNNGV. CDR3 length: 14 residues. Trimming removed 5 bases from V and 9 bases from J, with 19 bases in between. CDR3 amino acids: CASSLGGPLLKAFF. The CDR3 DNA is TGTGCCAGCAGCCTGGGAGGGCCCCTTTTGAAAGCTTTCTTT.

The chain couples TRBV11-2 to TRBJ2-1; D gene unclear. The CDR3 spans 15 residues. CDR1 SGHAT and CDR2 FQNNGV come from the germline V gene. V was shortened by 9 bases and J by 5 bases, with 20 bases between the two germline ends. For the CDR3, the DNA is TGTGCCAGTCGACCGTCCCGGGTCGTCGACAATGAGCAGTTCTTC. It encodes CASRPSRVVDNEQFF.